One and the same sample provided the 27 T cell receptor beta chains below, sequenced in a study of OX40 agonist ivuxolimab in advanced cancers. Method: immunoSEQ multiplex PCR; TCRdb's copy keeps in-frame clones and lacks some. This sample has more than 75,000 clones, with roughly 87% found just once. The sample here was CD4+ or CD8+ T cells sorted from blood, taken in a trial of the OX40 agonist ivuxolimab. All receptors derive from an adult with an advanced solid tumor such as melanoma, head and neck, liver or kidney cancer.

V and J are TRBV18 and TRBJ2-5; 9 bases are shared with TRBD1. CDR1 is KGHSH and CDR2 is LQKENI in the germline V gene. The CDR3 has 15 amino acids. Trimming removed 4 bases from V and 1 base from J; junction bases left unmatched: 4. DNA for the CDR3: TGTGCCAGCTCACTCGGGACAGGGTCCCAAGAGACCCAGTACTTC. It is translated as CASSLGTGSQETQYF. The full variable domain, completed using reference TRBV18 and TRBJ2-5, is NAGVMQNPRHLVRRRGQEARLRCSPMKGHSHVYWYRQLPEEGLKFMVYLQKENIIDESGMPKERFSAEFPKEGPSILRIQQVVRGDSAAYFCASSLGTGSQETQYFGPGTRLLVL.

The rearrangement links TRBV28 to TRBJ1-3; D perhaps matches TRBD1 (5 bases). This CDR3 region has 13 residues. Trimming took off 6 bases at V and 4 bases at J, with 10 bases between the two ends. Germline loops: CDR1 MDHEN, CDR2 SYDVKM. CDR3 nucleotide sequence: TGTGCCAGCAGCACAGGTACAGGAAACACCATATATTTT. As protein: CASSTGTGNTIYF.

The V call is TRBV5-4, the J call TRBJ1-6; D not resolved. The germline gives CDR1 SGHNT, CDR2 YYREEE (reference sequence). V was shortened by 6 bases and J by 8 bases, with 21 bases between the two germline ends. The CDR3 is made up of 16 amino acids. CDR3: CASTRTSGNFYSPLHF. In DNA, the CDR3 is TGTGCCAGCACCCGAACAAGCGGGAATTTTTATTCACCCCTCCACTTT.

V usage is TRBV5-1 and J usage is TRBJ2-5; 12 nucleotides align to TRBD2. The CDR3 totals 16 residues. Trimming at V came to 4 bases and at J to 4 bases, leaving 8 bases not matched to a gene. The germline V gene encodes CDR1 SGHRS and CDR2 YFSETQ. DNA for the CDR3: TGCGCCAGCAGCCGATATCTGACTAGCGGGAGAGAGACCCAGTACTTC. Its protein product is CASSRYLTSGRETQYF. Combining the CDR3 with reference TRBV5-1 and TRBJ2-5 gives the whole variable domain KAGVTQTPRYLIKTRGQQVTLSCSPISGHRSVSWYQQTPGQGLQFLFEYFSETQRNKGNFPGRFSGRQFSNSRSEMNVSTLELGDSALYLCASSRYLTSGRETQYFGPGTRLLVL.

The V gene is TRBV5-1, the J gene TRBJ1-3, with D possibly TRBD1 on 6 matching bases. Trimming left V 5 bases short and J 0 bases short, with 6 bases between. The length of the CDR3 is 13 residues. The germline V gene encodes CDR1 SGHRS and CDR2 YFSETQ. The CDR3 region has the DNA TGCGCCAGCAGACAGGGCTCTGGAAACACCATATATTTT. Its translation: CASRQGSGNTIYF.

This chain connects TRBV29-1 to TRBJ1-2, with unresolved D. V was cut by 4 bases and J by 8 bases, with 14 bases left in between. There are 12 residues in the CDR3. Germline CDR1 is SQVTM and CDR2 is ANQGSEA. The CDR3 coding sequence is TGCAGCGTTGCAGACGATCGCTTGGGCTACACCTTC. Translating it yields CSVADDRLGYTF.

This sequence joins TRBV7-9 and TRBJ2-6; TRBD1 matches at 7 bases. Germline values: CDR1 SEHNR, CDR2 FQNEAQ (reference sequence). The CDR3 is made up of 18 amino acids. V lost 2 bases, J lost 0 bases, and 7 bases stayed unmatched. This chain's CDR3 is CASSLNWGTDSGANVLTF. CDR3 in DNA: TGTGCCAGCAGCTTAAACTGGGGGACAGACTCTGGGGCCAACGTCCTGACTTTC.

The chain is built from TRBV19 and TRBJ1-2, with 12 nucleotides matching TRBD1. This CDR3 has 16 amino acids. Trimming at V came to 6 bases and at J to 2 bases, leaving 7 bases not matched to a gene. Germline assignment: CDR1 LNHDA and CDR2 SQIVND (reference sequence). CDR3 DNA sequence: TGTGCCAGTAGCCGGCCGGGACAGGGGGCGAACTATGGCTACACCTTC. It yields the protein CASSRPGQGANYGYTF.

The V call is TRBV5-8, the J call TRBJ2-5; either TRBD1 or TRBD2 may fit D (5 bases each). CDR1 and CDR2 (germline): SGHTS, YDEGEE. The CDR3 covers 20 residues. Trimming removed 4 bases from V and 2 bases from J, with 30 bases in between. The CDR3 DNA follows: TGTGCCAGCAGCAAACCCCCACGAGTCTACGACAGCAGGAGGCAAGAGACCCAGTACTTC. Translating it yields CASSKPPRVYDSRRQETQYF.

The chain links TRBV28 to TRBJ2-1; D may be TRBD1 (5 bases). V gave up 6 bases and J gave up 10 bases, with 10 bases separating them. Germline CDR1 is MDHEN and CDR2 is SYDVKM. The CDR3 is made up of 11 amino acids. CDR3 protein: CASRSRTEQFF. DNA for the CDR3: TGTGCCAGCAGATCTCGGACAGAGCAGTTCTTC.

This chain connects TRBV7-9 to TRBJ1-2; D possibly corresponds to TRBD1 (5 bases). V lost 4 bases, J lost 5 bases, and 11 bases lay in between. CDR3 length: 13 amino acids. CDR1 SEHNR and CDR2 FQNEAQ come from the germline V gene (reference sequence). CDR3 bases: TGTGCCAGCAGCTCCCCGGGACGGTATGGCTACACCTTC. It specifies CASSSPGRYGYTF.

The rearrangement links TRBV14 to TRBJ2-2; 9 bases are a match to TRBD1. Trimming removed 1 base from V and 5 bases from J; junction bases left unmatched: 11. The CDR3 sequence is 18 residues long. CDR1 and CDR2 (germline): SGHDN, FVKESK. In DNA, the CDR3 is TGTGCCAGCAGCCAAGCAAAACAGGGGGCGTTTAGTACCGGGGAGCTGTTTTTT. It specifies CASSQAKQGAFSTGELFF.

The genes are TRBV28 and TRBJ2-7; D might be TRBD1 (5 bases). The CDR3 extends over 14 amino acids. Trimming took off 1 base at V and 4 bases at J, with 11 bases between the two ends. The V gene's germline CDR1 is MDHEN and CDR2 SYDVKM. The DNA of the CDR3 is TGTGCCAGCAGTTTATCCCAGGGCCCTTACGAGCAGTACGTC. Its protein product is CASSLSQGPYEQYV.

This clone was detected only a few times. CDR3 loop: CAWSNEGGNQPQHF. The CDR3 DNA reads as TGTGCCTGGAGCAACGAGGGGGGCAATCAGCCCCAGCATTTT. The V and J genes are TRBV30 and TRBJ1-5, with D possibly matching TRBD1 (6 bases). The CDR3 runs to 14 residues. Trimming stripped 3 bases from V and 2 bases from J, with 11 bases between. Germline CDR1 GTSNPN, CDR2 SVGIG (reference sequence).

This chain joins TRBV11-2 and TRBJ2-5, with 8 bases aligning to TRBD1. CDR3 length equals 19 residues. Germline V gives CDR1 SGHAT, CDR2 FQNNGV. The junction had 14 bases not matched to a gene; V was cut back by 0 bases and J by 2 bases. The CDR3 protein is CASSLDRMGRGLSQETQYF. For the CDR3, the DNA is TGTGCCAGCAGCTTAGATCGGATGGGCAGGGGGCTTTCGCAAGAGACCCAGTACTTC.

This chain links TRBV28 with TRBJ2-2; D call uncertain. CDR3 length: 13 residues. Per the germline V gene, CDR1 is MDHEN and CDR2 is SYDVKM. Trimming cost V 7 bases and J 2 bases, with 8 bases left between them. The DNA of the CDR3 is TGTGCCAGCAACTCGGCCAACACCGGGGAGCTGTTTTTT. This sequence encodes CASNSANTGELFF.

V gene TRBV6-6 combines with J gene TRBJ1-2; no reliable D call. The CDR3 is made up of 14 amino acids. The ends were cut back, 0 bases at V and 6 bases at J, with 11 bases in the middle. Germline CDR1 reads MNHNY; CDR2 reads SVGAGI (reference sequence). The CDR3 sequence is CASSYSGGRNGYTF. The CDR3 DNA sequence: TGTGCCAGCAGTTACTCGGGCGGGAGGAATGGCTACACCTTC.

This chain uses TRBV27 with TRBJ2-3; D may be TRBD1 or TRBD2 (5 bases each). The CDR3 loop spans 17 amino acids. Per the germline V gene, CDR1 is MNHEY and CDR2 is SMNVEV (reference sequence). V was cut by 2 bases and J by 0 bases, with 15 bases left in between. The CDR3 loop is CASSLRPGASSTDTQYF. The CDR3 DNA reads TGTGCCAGCAGTTTAAGACCCGGGGCTTCTAGCACAGATACGCAGTATTTT.

This clone has just one count. The J gene is TRBJ2-1, the V gene TRBV13, with 8 bases fitting TRBD2. V lost 0 bases to trimming and J lost 7 bases; unmatched junction nucleotides: 11. CDR1 is PRHDT, CDR2 FYEKMQ, per germline (reference sequence). CDR3 length: 17 residues. CDR3 loop: CASSLGLADRGGNEQFF. The CDR3 nucleotides read TGTGCCAGCAGCTTAGGCCTCGCGGACCGCGGGGGGAATGAGCAGTTCTTC.

The chain combines TRBV18 with TRBJ2-1; 7 bases align to TRBD2. Germline V gene sequence: CDR1 KGHSH, CDR2 LQKENI. The CDR3 runs 14 residues. Losses at the gene ends were 0 bases for V and 5 bases for J; bases not matched to a gene: 1. This CDR3 is CASSPPGTNNEQFF. The CDR3 DNA reads TGTGCCAGCTCACCACCGGGGACTAACAATGAGCAGTTCTTC.

This clone turned up a few times. The chain carries TRBV6-6 and TRBJ1-5; no clear D gene. The CDR3 is 12 residues long. Germline lookup yields CDR1 MNHNY and CDR2 SVGAGI (reference sequence). Trimming pared 5 bases from V and 15 bases from J, leaving 17 bases between. CDR3: CASSAVWGAGHF. Here the CDR3 DNA reads TGTGCCAGCAGTGCCGTTTGGGGTGCGGGGCATTTT.

The DNA of the CDR3 is TGTGCCAGCAGCTTAGTAGGAGGCAGGTCCAATCAGCCCCAGCATTTT. This encodes CASSLVGGRSNQPQHF. This sequence joins TRBV7-2 and TRBJ1-5; no reliable D call. The germline V gene encodes CDR1 SGHTA and CDR2 FQGNSA. With 1 base removed from V and 3 bases from J, the gap between germline ends came to 13 bases. The length of the CDR3 is 16 residues.

The table lists this clone with a count of one. The rearrangement links TRBV6-5 to TRBJ2-7, with 7 bases matching TRBD1. The CDR3 consists of 15 residues. Germline V lookup: CDR1 MNHEY, CDR2 SVGAGI. The ends lost 6 bases at V and 2 bases at J; junction bases unmatched: 10. CDR3 sequence (DNA): TGTGCCAGCAGCCTTACTTGGGACAGACCCTACGAGCAGTACTTC. Translation: CASSLTWDRPYEQYF.

This clone has just a few counts. Other DNA sequences in this sample translate to the same CDR3. This chain connects TRBV18 to TRBJ2-1; D is possibly TRBD1 (6 bases). Germline CDR1 reads KGHSH; CDR2 reads LQKENI. The V and J ends lost 3 bases and 4 bases respectively, with 7 bases between them. The CDR3 has 13 amino acids. The CDR3 reads CASSPQGYNEQFF. In DNA, the CDR3 is TGTGCCAGCTCACCGCAGGGGTACAATGAGCAGTTCTTC.

The chain combines TRBV5-1 with TRBJ1-1, with D possibly matching TRBD1 (5 bases). Trimming took off 4 bases at V and 0 bases at J, with 16 bases between the two ends. The CDR3 length is 16 residues. Per the germline V gene, CDR1 is SGHRS and CDR2 is YFSETQ. This CDR3 reads CASSPRVGRMNTEAFF. In DNA, the CDR3 is TGCGCCAGCAGCCCCAGGGTAGGGAGGATGAACACTGAAGCTTTCTTT.

This clone was detected only a few times. The V call is TRBV5-4, the J call TRBJ2-1; 13 bases agree with TRBD2. Germline CDR1 SGHNT, CDR2 YYREEE (reference sequence). The CDR3 covers 20 residues. J gave up 8 bases and V 1 base, and 18 bases lay outside the gene matches. The CDR3 spells CASSLPGTSGKAGLLDEQFF. The CDR3, as DNA: TGTGCCAGCAGCTTGCCCGGGACTAGCGGGAAAGCTGGGCTACTTGATGAGCAGTTCTTC.

The chain employs TRBV2 and TRBJ1-2; TRBD1 matches at 7 bases. V shed 5 bases, J shed 7 bases, and the junction held 10 bases outside the gene matches. The CDR3 covers 14 residues. CDR1 is SNHLY, CDR2 FYNNEI, per germline. CDR3 DNA: TGTGCCAGCAGTCCGGAGGGGGCGTCGGTTGGCTACACCTTC. This gives the protein CASSPEGASVGYTF.